In this sample, the clone carrying this TCR beta chain turned up a few times. Its antigen is still unknown. Carried by the TCR beta cDNA libraries were unique molecular identifiers. Input of roughly 0.85 to 11 million T cells yielded approximately 500,000 cDNA molecules. TCRdb reanalysed the PCR reads using MiXCR and keeps one entry per CDR3 protein. The sample contains 740,000 or so distinct CDR3 sequences, about 53% of which appear only once. CDR1 MGHRA and CDR2 YSYEKL come from the germline V gene. The CDR3 contains 16 residues. V was trimmed by 0 bases and J by 2 bases, leaving 14 bases between them. This specimen belongs to a study of post-analysis software for immune sequencing data. Whole-study findings and limits: In patients, five or six TRBV segments were more frequent than in controls, with TRBV5-6, TRBV5-1 and TRBV20-1 among them.

The source material was blood. The clonotype was recovered from a girl under 18 with multiple sclerosis. The rearrangement joins TRBV4-1 to TRBJ2-7; D may be TRBD1 or TRBD2 (5 bases each). The CDR3 spells CASSQEPGRIAYEQYF. CDR3 DNA sequence: TGCGCCAGCAGCCAAGAACCGGGACGCATAGCCTACGAGCAGTACTTC.